This T cell receptor (beta chain) was sequenced during a study of Ad26.COV2.S vaccination and SARS-CoV-2 variants. Study overall: Of the COV1001 trial arms, the Ad26.COV2.S arm included the donor.

Specified treatment: around 19 received Ad26.COV2.S at low or high dose, single or two shots; a few received placebo; per-sample allocation not given. After the first vaccine or placebo injection, samples were drawn on day 63. The sample came from a Boston adult aged 18-55 years. Concerning this clone itself: Its antigen remains unidentified. The sample has other DNA sequences that encode this CDR3 too.

Study results and limitations: Compared with placebo recipients, vaccine recipients had higher spike-specific TCR breadth. Substantial breadth was reportedly displayed by spike-specific CD8+ and CD4+ T cell responses after vaccination.

Using immunoSEQ multiplex PCR, the repertoire was profiled, and TCRdb retains in-frame clones only, with some absent. Among about 680,000 clones listed, roughly 90% were seen once. Germline CDR1 reads SGHDT; CDR2 reads YYEEEE. The CDR3 is made up of 15 amino acids. With 0 bases removed from V and 0 bases from J, the gap between germline ends came to 7 bases. This sequence originates from a person aged 18-65 years who received the Ad26.COV2.S COVID-19 vaccine or a placebo. This chain joins TRBV5-6 and TRBJ1-3; no clear D. The sequences come from peripheral blood, collected in a trial of Ad26.COV2.S vaccine versus placebo. The chain's CDR3 is CASSLGAGSGNTIYF. CDR3 coding DNA: TGTGCCAGCAGCTTGGGCGCAGGCTCTGGAAACACCATATATTTT.